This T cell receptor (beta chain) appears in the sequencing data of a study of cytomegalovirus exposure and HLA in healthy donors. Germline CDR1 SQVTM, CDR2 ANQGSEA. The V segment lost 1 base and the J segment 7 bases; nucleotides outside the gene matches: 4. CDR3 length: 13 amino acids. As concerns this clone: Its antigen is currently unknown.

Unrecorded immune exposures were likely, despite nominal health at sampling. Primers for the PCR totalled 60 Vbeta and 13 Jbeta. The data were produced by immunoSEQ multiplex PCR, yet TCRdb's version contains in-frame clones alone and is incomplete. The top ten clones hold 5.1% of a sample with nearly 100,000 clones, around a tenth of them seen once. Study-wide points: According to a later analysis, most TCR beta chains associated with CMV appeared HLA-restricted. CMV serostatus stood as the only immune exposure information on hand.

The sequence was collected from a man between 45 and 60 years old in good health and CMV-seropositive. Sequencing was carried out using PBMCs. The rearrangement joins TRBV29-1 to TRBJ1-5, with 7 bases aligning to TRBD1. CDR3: CSVEGQGGQPQHF. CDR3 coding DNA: TGCAGCGTTGAAGGACAGGGCGGACAGCCCCAGCATTTT.